These T cell receptor beta chains were read from a single sample in a study of monozygotic twins with cystic fibrosis. Using immunoSEQ multiplex PCR, the repertoire was profiled, and TCRdb retains in-frame clones only, with some absent. The table includes 20,000 to 30,000 clones, approximately 90% detected once. Sequencing input: blood. Source of these receptors: a girl aged 2-15 years with cystic fibrosis. Each CDR3 is given with its conserved first and last residue. A D gene is named only where the DNA matches it firmly.

D gene	V gene	J gene	CDR3 protein
-	TRBV7-2	TRBJ2-3	CASSVTTSTDTQYF
-	TRBV7-9	TRBJ2-7	CASSPAATYEQYF
TRBD2	TRBV7-3	TRBJ2-5	CASSLRGLAGGLKRETQYF
TRBD2	TRBV13	TRBJ2-7	CASSPAGLAIHEQYF
-	TRBV5-1	TRBJ2-1	CASSLVAGSYNEQFF
-	TRBV27	TRBJ2-7	CASSKGGGAGANGQYF
TRBD1	TRBV19	TRBJ1-2	CASARQWTGGNYGYTF
-	TRBV6-5	TRBJ2-1	CASVGDRHSYNEQFF
-	TRBV9	TRBJ2-7	CASSPHPTSYEQYF
-	TRBV13	TRBJ2-3	CASSPTRLTTDTQYF
-	TRBV5-4	TRBJ1-2	CASSPGLNYGYTF
-	TRBV11-2	TRBJ2-5	CASSQTAGHDGTQYF
TRBD1	TRBV5-1	TRBJ2-1	CASSFLSGQGSYNEQFF
-	TRBV2	TRBJ1-4	CASNGQPNEKLFF
TRBD1	TRBV4-1	TRBJ1-5	CASSQGAGQGRGMSNQPQHF
-	TRBV27	TRBJ1-6	CASSKQDRNSPLHF
TRBD1	TRBV7-2	TRBJ2-7	CASSSTGTASYEQYF
-	TRBV7-2	TRBJ2-5	CASSLTQETQYF
-	TRBV27	TRBJ2-2	CASSLVGYGTGELFF
-	TRBV4-1	TRBJ1-6	CASSQERSSPLHF
-	TRBV7-8	TRBJ1-5	CASSSRMWGAGSNQPQHF
-	TRBV5-1	TRBJ1-6	CASSLESSSYNSPLHF
-	TRBV6-6	TRBJ2-1	CASTLPGAYNEQFF
-	TRBV9	TRBJ1-3	CASSELRGSGNTIYF
-	TRBV6-1	TRBJ1-5	CASSEFGALNNQPQHF
-	TRBV4-1	TRBJ2-7	CASSQGPLGDYEQYF
-	TRBV5-1	TRBJ2-3	CASSLSGTDTQYF
-	TRBV4-1	TRBJ2-1	CASSPSRGLQLYNEQFF
TRBD2	TRBV2	TRBJ2-5	CASRPLLGGGETQYF
TRBD1	TRBV30	TRBJ1-1	CAWRRSGGWNTEAFF
-	TRBV5-1	TRBJ1-1	CASSPSGAMNTEAFF
TRBD2	TRBV2	TRBJ2-1	CASSKQAGVAYNEQFF
-	TRBV29-1	TRBJ1-1	CSVGWQNTEAFF
-	TRBV27	TRBJ1-2	CASSSFLGGLYTF
-	TRBV5-1	TRBJ2-1	CASSLTLASTYHEQFF
-	TRBV25-1	TRBJ1-6	CASSERASSYNSPLHF
-	TRBV5-1	TRBJ2-1	CASSISQQRFF
-	TRBV21-1	TRBJ2-5	CASTQRGRFQETQYF
-	TRBV19	TRBJ2-5	CASSIVQGGAQETQYF
-	TRBV19	TRBJ2-5	CASSIRRGETQYF
-	TRBV6-5	TRBJ1-6	CASSYSMDYNSPLHF
-	TRBV25-1	TRBJ1-2	CASSEGYYGYTF
-	TRBV7-9	TRBJ2-7	CASSKSPRWKSYEQYF
-	TRBV7-9	TRBJ2-2	CATSGAGGNTGELFF
-	TRBV20-1	TRBJ1-1	CSAYTGEAFF
-	TRBV29-1	TRBJ2-3	CSVEIRTDTQYF
-	TRBV21-1	TRBJ2-5	CASSKGQGWETQYF
-	TRBV7-9	TRBJ1-6	CASSRGGAYNSPLHF
TRBD2	TRBV5-8	TRBJ2-5	CASSRGASGGTRETQYF
-	TRBV27	TRBJ1-6	CASSPGQPYPLHF
TRBD1	TRBV6-1	TRBJ2-5	CASNGQVQETQYF
-	TRBV6-5	TRBJ2-7	CAASRGGSYEQYF
-	TRBV6-5	TRBJ2-1	CASSYTPNEQFF
-	TRBV5-1	TRBJ2-3	CASSLEPDTQYF